This T cell receptor beta chain was found in a study of blood T cells in healthy people across ages. Through a sample-barcoded 5' primer and a J-beta primer mix, a second PCR was run for about 6 to 12 cycles. Sequencing of every sample gave 3 million or more CDR3-containing paired-end reads. In TCRdb, the 5' RACE reads were re-called with MiXCR into one record per CDR3 protein. Altogether 1.5 million to 2 million distinct CDR3 sequences are present, roughly 27% being singletons, with the ten largest covering 7% to 9%. Study-wide findings and caveats: Both naive CD4+ cell counts and diversity were greater in long-lived donors than in aged donors.

With respect to this clonotype: The antigen is undetermined.

The study drew donors from healthy Caucasian individuals in Russia aged about 6 to 100. The CDR3 runs to 16 residues. Trimming removed 4 bases at V and 3 bases at J, with 18 bases between. Germline CDR1 and CDR2: LNHNV and YYDKDF (reference sequence). Input material: blood. This sequence joins TRBV15 and TRBJ1-2, with TRBD1 as a possible D gene (6 bases). This clonotype was sampled from a woman aged 25 to 39 in good health. DNA for the CDR3: TGTGCCACCAGCACAAGTTTTGGGACAAACTACTATGGCTACACCTTC. This sequence encodes CATSTSFGTNYYGYTF.